This T cell receptor beta chain was sequenced in a study of blood T cell repertoires in COVID-19. Deletions cut 5 bases from V and 6 bases from J, with 14 bases between. The CDR3 runs 14 residues. CDR1 is SGHTA, CDR2 FQGNSA, per germline. The assay was immunoSEQ multiplex PCR, and TCRdb's table has in-frame clones only and misses some. Among approximately 81,000 clones listed, around 89% were seen once. This chain links TRBV7-2 with TRBJ2-1; TRBD1 is a possible D gene (6 bases). The sequence derives from a woman aged 45 to 65 with acute COVID-19. The sample taken for sequencing was PBMCs or T cells enriched from blood (not recorded which). The CDR3 DNA follows: TGTGCCAGCAGCAGGTCAGGGGAACCCAATGAGCAGTTCTTC. This translates into CASSRSGEPNEQFF.